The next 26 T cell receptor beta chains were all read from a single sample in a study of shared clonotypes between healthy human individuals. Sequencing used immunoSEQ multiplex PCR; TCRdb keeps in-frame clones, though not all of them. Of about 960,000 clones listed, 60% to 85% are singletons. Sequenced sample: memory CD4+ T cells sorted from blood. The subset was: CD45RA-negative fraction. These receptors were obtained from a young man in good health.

The CDR3: CASSGVRNTEAFF. The CDR3 DNA reads as TGTGCCAGCTCCGGCGTGAGGAACACTGAAGCTTTCTTT. The gene calls are TRBV18 and TRBJ1-1; D remains unclear. CDR1 KGHSH and CDR2 LQKENI come from the germline V gene. Trimming took off 6 bases at V and 1 base at J, with 9 bases between the two ends. This CDR3 has 13 residues.

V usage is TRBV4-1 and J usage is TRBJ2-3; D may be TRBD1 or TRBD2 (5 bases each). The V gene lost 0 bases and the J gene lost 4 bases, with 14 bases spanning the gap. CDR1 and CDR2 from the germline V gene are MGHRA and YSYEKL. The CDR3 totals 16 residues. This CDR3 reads CASSQERGLEADTQYF. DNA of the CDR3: TGCGCCAGCAGCCAAGAAAGGGGCTTGGAGGCAGATACGCAGTATTTT.

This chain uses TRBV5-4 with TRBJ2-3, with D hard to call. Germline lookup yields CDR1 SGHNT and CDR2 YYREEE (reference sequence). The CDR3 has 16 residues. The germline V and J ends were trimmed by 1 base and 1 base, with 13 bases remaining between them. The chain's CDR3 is CASSLMTHPGTDTQYF. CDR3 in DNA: TGTGCCAGCAGCTTGATGACCCACCCGGGCACAGATACGCAGTATTTT.

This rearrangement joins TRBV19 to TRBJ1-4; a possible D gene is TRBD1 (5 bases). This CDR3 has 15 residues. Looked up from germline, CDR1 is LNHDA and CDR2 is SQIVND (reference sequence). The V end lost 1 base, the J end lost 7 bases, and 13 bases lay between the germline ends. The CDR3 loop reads CASSIGAGRSEKLFF. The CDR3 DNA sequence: TGTGCCAGTAGTATAGGGGCAGGGCGGAGTGAAAAACTGTTTTTT.

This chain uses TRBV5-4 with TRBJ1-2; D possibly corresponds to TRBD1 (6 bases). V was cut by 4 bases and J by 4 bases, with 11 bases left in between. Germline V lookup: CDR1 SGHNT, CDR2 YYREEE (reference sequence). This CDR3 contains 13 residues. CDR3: CASSQGQLYGYTF. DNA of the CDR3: TGTGCCAGCAGCCAAGGACAGCTCTATGGCTACACCTTC.

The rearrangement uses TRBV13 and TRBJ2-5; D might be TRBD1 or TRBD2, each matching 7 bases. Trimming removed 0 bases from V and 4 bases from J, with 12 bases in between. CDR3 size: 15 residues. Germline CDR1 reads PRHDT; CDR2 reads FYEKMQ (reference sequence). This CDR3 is CASSLGRRGGETQYF. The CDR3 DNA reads TGTGCCAGCAGCTTAGGCCGCAGGGGGGGAGAGACCCAGTACTTC.

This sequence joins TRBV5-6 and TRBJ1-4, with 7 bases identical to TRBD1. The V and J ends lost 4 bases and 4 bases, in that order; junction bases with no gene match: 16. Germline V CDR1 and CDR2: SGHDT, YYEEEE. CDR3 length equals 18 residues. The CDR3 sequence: CASSPRTGSTKYNEKLFF. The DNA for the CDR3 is TGTGCCAGCAGCCCCCGGACAGGCTCGACTAAATATAATGAAAAACTGTTTTTT.

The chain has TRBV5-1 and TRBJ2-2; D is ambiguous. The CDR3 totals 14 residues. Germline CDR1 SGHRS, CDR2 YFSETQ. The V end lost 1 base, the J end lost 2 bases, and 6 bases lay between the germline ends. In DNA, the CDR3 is TGCGCCAGCAGCTTGTGGAGAAACACCGGGGAGCTGTTTTTT. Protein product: CASSLWRNTGELFF.

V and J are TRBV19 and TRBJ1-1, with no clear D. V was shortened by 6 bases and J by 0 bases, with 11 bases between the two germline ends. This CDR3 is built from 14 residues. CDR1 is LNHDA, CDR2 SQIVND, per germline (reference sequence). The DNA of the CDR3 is TGTGCCAGTAGCCAAGGACGGGTGAACACTGAAGCTTTCTTT. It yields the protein CASSQGRVNTEAFF.

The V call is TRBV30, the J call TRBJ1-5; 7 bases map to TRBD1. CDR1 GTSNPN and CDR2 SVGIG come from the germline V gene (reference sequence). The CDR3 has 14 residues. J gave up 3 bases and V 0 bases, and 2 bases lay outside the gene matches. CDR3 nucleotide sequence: TGTGCCTGGAGTGTACAGGGGACCAATCAGCCCCAGCATTTT. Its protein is CAWSVQGTNQPQHF.

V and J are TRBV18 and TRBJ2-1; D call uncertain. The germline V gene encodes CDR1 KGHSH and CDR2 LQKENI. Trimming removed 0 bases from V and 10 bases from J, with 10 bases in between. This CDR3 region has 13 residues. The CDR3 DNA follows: TGTGCCAGCTCACCACCCGCTAGAAGAGAGCAGTTCTTC. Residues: CASSPPARREQFF.

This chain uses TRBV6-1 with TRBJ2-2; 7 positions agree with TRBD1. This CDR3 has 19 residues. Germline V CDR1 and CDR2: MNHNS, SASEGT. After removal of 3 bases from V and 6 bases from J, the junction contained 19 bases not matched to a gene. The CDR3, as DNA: TGTGCCAGCAGTGAGCAAGGCGGGCAGGGGGTGGGAGCGTCCGGGGAGCTGTTTTTT. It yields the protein CASSEQGGQGVGASGELFF.

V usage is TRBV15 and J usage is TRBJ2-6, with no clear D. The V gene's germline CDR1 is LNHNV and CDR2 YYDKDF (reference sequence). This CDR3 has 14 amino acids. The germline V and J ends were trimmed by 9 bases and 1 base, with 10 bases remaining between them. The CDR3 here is CATKQSSGANVLTF. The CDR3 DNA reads TGTGCCACAAAACAGAGTTCTGGGGCCAACGTCCTGACTTTC.

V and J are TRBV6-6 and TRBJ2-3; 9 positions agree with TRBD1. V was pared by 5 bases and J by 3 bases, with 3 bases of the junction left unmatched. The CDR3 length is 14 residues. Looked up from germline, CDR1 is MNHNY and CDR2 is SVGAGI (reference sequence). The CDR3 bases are TGTGCCAGCAGTGCCGGGACAGGGACAGATACGCAGTATTTT. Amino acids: CASSAGTGTDTQYF.

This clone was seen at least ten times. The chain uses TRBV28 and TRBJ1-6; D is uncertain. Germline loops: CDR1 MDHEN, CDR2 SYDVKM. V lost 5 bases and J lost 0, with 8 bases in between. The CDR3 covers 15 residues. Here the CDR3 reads CASSPQSSYNSPLHF. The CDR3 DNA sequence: TGTGCCAGCAGTCCCCAGAGCTCCTATAATTCACCCCTCCACTTT. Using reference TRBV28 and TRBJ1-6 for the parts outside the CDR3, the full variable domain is DVKVTQSSRYLVKRTGEKVFLECVQDMDHENMFWYRQDPGLGLRLIYFSYDVKMKEKGDIPEGYSVSREKKERFSLILESASTNQTSMYLCASSPQSSYNSPLHFGNGTRLTVT.

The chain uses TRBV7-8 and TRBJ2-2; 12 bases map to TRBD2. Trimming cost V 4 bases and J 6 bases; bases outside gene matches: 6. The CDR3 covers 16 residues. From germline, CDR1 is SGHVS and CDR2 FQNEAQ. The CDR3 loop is CASSSTSGSFPGELFF. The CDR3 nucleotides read TGTGCCAGCAGCTCGACTAGCGGGAGTTTCCCCGGGGAGCTGTTTTTT.

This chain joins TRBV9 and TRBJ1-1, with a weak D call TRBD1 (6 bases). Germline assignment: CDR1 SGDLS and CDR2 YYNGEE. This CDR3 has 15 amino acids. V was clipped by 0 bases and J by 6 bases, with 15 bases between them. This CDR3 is CASSVAPWTESEAFF. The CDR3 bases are TGTGCCAGCAGCGTAGCCCCCTGGACAGAGTCTGAAGCTTTCTTT.

Here the CDR3 reads CASSRGPLMGNQPQHF. CDR3 DNA: TGTGCCAGCTCACGGGGCCCGCTGATGGGCAATCAGCCCCAGCATTTT. The gene calls are TRBV18 and TRBJ1-5; tentatively, D is TRBD1 (5 bases). Germline V CDR1 and CDR2: KGHSH, LQKENI. The CDR3 length is 16 residues. V lost 4 bases and J 2 bases, leaving 15 bases between the germline ends.

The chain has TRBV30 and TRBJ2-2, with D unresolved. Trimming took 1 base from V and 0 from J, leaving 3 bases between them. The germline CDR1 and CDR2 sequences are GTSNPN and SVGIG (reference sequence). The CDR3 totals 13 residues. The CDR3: CAWSAPNTGELFF. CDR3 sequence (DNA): TGTGCCTGGAGTGCTCCGAACACCGGGGAGCTGTTTTTT.

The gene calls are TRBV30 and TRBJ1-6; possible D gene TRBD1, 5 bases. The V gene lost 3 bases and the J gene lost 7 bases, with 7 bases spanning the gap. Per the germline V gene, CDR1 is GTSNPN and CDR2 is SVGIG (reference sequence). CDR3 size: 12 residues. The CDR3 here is CAWRDNNSPLHF. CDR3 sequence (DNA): TGTGCCTGGAGGGACAACAATTCACCCCTCCACTTT.

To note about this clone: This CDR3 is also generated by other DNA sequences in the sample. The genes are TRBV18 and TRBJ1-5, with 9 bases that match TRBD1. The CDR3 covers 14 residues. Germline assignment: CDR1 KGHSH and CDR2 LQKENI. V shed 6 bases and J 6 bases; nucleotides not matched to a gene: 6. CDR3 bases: TGTGCCAGCTCGCGACAGGGGGGAGGTCAGCCCCAGCATTTT. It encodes CASSRQGGGQPQHF.

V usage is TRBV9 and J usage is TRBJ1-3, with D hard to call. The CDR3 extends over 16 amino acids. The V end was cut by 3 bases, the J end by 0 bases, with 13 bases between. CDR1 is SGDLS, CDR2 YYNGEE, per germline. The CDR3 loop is CASSAHLMGSGNTIYF. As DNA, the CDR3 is TGTGCCAGCAGCGCCCACTTGATGGGCTCTGGAAACACCATATATTTT.

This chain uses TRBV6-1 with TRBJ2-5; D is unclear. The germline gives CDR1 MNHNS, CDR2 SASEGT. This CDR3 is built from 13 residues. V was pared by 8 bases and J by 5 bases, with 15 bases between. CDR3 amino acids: CASSLMVRETQYF. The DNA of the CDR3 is TGTGCCAGCTCCTTGATGGTCCGCGAGACCCAGTACTTC.

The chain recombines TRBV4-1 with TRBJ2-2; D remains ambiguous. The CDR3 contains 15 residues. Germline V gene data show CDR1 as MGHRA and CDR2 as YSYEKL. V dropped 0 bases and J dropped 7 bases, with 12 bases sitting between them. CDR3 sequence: CASSQESPPVGELFF. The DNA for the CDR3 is TGCGCCAGCAGCCAAGAATCCCCTCCGGTCGGGGAGCTGTTTTTT.

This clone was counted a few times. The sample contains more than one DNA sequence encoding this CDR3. The CDR3 is CASSLPGTANTEAFF. DNA for the CDR3: TGTGCCAGCAGCTTGCCCGGGACAGCCAACACTGAAGCTTTCTTT. The chain uses TRBV5-6 and TRBJ1-1; the match to TRBD1 covers 7 bases. V gave up 1 base and J gave up 2 bases; unmatched junction bases: 5. The germline V gene encodes CDR1 SGHDT and CDR2 YYEEEE. CDR3 length: 15 residues. Based on the CDR3 plus reference TRBV5-6 and TRBJ1-1, the full variable domain is DAGVTQSPTHLIKTRGQQVTLRCSPKSGHDTVSWYQQALGQGPQFIFQYYEEEERQRGNFPDRFSGHQFPNYSSELNVNALLLGDSALYLCASSLPGTANTEAFFGQGTRLTVV.

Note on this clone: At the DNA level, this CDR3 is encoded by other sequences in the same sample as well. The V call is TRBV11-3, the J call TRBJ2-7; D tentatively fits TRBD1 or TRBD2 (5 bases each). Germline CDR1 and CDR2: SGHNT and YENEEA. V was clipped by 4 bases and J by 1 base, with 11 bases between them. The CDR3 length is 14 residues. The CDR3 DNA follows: TGTGCCAGCAGCTCCGGGACGGGTTCCTACGAGCAGTACTTC. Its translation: CASSSGTGSYEQYF.